This record covers a single T cell receptor beta chain. Original analysis: By means of reference gene primer amplification, nucleated cell counts were estimated. The data were produced by immunoSEQ multiplex PCR, yet TCRdb's version contains in-frame clones alone and is incomplete. The V and J calls and clone size were taken over from that table, and D and trimming were inferred from the DNA. Among some 250,000 clones listed, roughly 87% were seen once. These data originate in a study of blood T cell repertoires in COVID-19. In the study overall: Acute and convalescent COVID-19 specimens originated in the United States, Italy and Spain.

This CDR3 region has 16 residues. CDR1 LNHDA and CDR2 SQIVND come from the germline V gene (reference sequence). Losses at the gene ends were 5 bases for V and 0 bases for J; bases not matched to a gene: 8. Source material: peripheral blood. V and J are TRBV19 and TRBJ1-1; 8 positions agree with TRBD1. The receptor was derived from a woman aged 25 to 39 with acute or convalescent COVID-19. CDR3 coding DNA: TGTGCCAGTAGTCCACGAACAGGGGGGATGAACACTGAAGCTTTCTTT. The encoded protein is CASSPRTGGMNTEAFF.